Presented here are 21 T cell receptor beta chains from one specimen sequenced in a study of graft-versus-host responses after intestinal transplantation. Sequencing was performed with immunoSEQ multiplex PCR; in TCRdb, only in-frame clones are kept and a portion is missing. The sample records 40,000 or so clones, roughly 87% being singletons. The starting material was PBMCs, obtained about 990 days after transplant. These receptors originate from a human patient who received an intestinal transplant, so some T cells may come from the graft donor.

The V and J genes are TRBV7-8 and TRBJ2-3; D possibly corresponds to TRBD1 (6 bases). Between the trimmed V and J ends, which lost 3 bases and 3 bases, there was a span of 16 bases. The CDR3 spans 16 residues. Germline V lookup: CDR1 SGHVS, CDR2 FQNEAQ. CDR3 sequence (DNA): TGTGCCAGCAGCTTTTCAGGGGCCGCCGGGACAGATACGCAGTATTTT. It translates to CASSFSGAAGTDTQYF.

CDR3 in DNA: TGTGCCAGCAGTTTACCCCAGGGTTCCTATGGCTACACCTTC. This codes for CASSLPQGSYGYTF. The chain has TRBV28 and TRBJ1-2; the D gene is possibly TRBD1 (5 bases). The ends were cut back, 2 bases at V and 4 bases at J, with 11 bases in the middle. The CDR3 runs to 14 residues. Germline CDR1 and CDR2: MDHEN and SYDVKM.

The chain combines TRBV19 with TRBJ2-3; 8 nucleotides align to TRBD2. The germline V gene encodes CDR1 LNHDA and CDR2 SQIVND (reference sequence). V gave up 3 bases and J gave up 3 bases; unmatched junction bases: 11. This CDR3 has 17 residues. CDR3 sequence (DNA): TGTGCCAGTAGTATCAGCGGGGGACCCCGTGAGACAGATACGCAGTATTTT. The encoded protein is CASSISGGPRETDTQYF.

Relative to its sample, this clone is medium-sized. The rearrangement joins TRBV4-1 to TRBJ1-2; 8 nucleotides align to TRBD1. The trim removed 1 base at V and 5 bases at J, leaving 6 bases unmatched. The CDR3 spans 15 residues. CDR1 MGHRA and CDR2 YSYEKL come from the germline V gene. CDR3 coding DNA: TGCGCCAGCAGCCAAGTCCTGACAGGGGAGTATGGCTACACCTTC. It is translated as CASSQVLTGEYGYTF.

This sequence joins TRBV4-2 and TRBJ1-1, with 10 bases matching TRBD1. With 5 bases clipped from V and 5 bases from J, the junction kept 8 bases outside the gene matches. Germline assignment: CDR1 LGHNA and CDR2 YNFKEQ. CDR3 length equals 15 residues. The CDR3 reads CASSGRQGAATEAFF. CDR3 nucleotide sequence: TGTGCCAGCAGCGGGCGACAGGGGGCCGCGACTGAAGCTTTCTTT.

This clone ranks as medium-sized. The chain carries TRBV9 and TRBJ1-1, with no clear D. Germline CDR1 SGDLS, CDR2 YYNGEE. The CDR3 is made up of 14 amino acids. V lost 0 bases, J lost 2 bases, and 8 bases lay in between. CDR3 region: CASSVAPLNTEAFF. DNA of the CDR3: TGTGCCAGCAGCGTAGCTCCGCTCAACACTGAAGCTTTCTTT.

This clone was recorded only once. This rearrangement joins TRBV7-8 to TRBJ1-2, with D unclear. The CDR3 sequence is 14 residues long. Germline V gene data show CDR1 as SGHVS and CDR2 as FQNEAQ. V dropped 5 bases and J dropped 3 bases, with 13 bases sitting between them. The CDR3: CASSERVTDYGYTF. In DNA form, the CDR3 reads TGTGCCAGCAGCGAAAGGGTAACGGACTATGGCTACACCTTC.

This clone was counted between two and nine times. The chain links TRBV4-2 to TRBJ2-7, with 9 nucleotides matching TRBD2. V gave up 5 bases and J gave up 6 bases; unmatched junction bases: 14. The germline V gene encodes CDR1 LGHNA and CDR2 YNFKEQ. This CDR3 is built from 16 residues. This chain's CDR3 is CASSRETIAGATEQYF. The CDR3 DNA follows: TGTGCCAGCAGCAGAGAGACTATAGCGGGAGCGACCGAGCAGTACTTC.

This chain joins TRBV18 and TRBJ1-3; perhaps TRBD1 as D (6 bases). CDR1 is KGHSH, CDR2 LQKENI, per germline. Trimming shortened V by 2 bases and J by 1 base, and 12 bases separated the two germline ends. The length of the CDR3 is 16 residues. The CDR3 DNA reads as TGTGCCAGCTCACCAACAGGGATGGCGTCTGGAAACACCATATATTTT. This translates into CASSPTGMASGNTIYF.

The V and J genes are TRBV7-3 and TRBJ1-1; D gene ambiguous. The CDR3 runs to 14 residues. Trimming removed 0 bases from V and 5 bases from J, with 10 bases in between. Per germline, CDR1 SGHTA and CDR2 FQGTGA. CDR3 sequence (DNA): TGTGCCAGCAGCTTAACAGGGTCGGGAACTGAAGCTTTCTTT. Protein sequence: CASSLTGSGTEAFF. Based on the CDR3 plus reference TRBV7-3 and TRBJ1-1, the full variable domain is GAGVSQTPSNKVTEKGKYVELRCDPISGHTALYWYRQSLGQGPEFLIYFQGTGAADDSGLPNDRFFAVRPEGSVSTLKIQRTERGDSAVYLCASSLTGSGTEAFFGQGTRLTVV.

Sample share makes this clone medium-sized. The chain links TRBV2 to TRBJ2-7, with D unresolved. The V end lost 4 bases, the J end lost 3 bases, and 4 bases lay between the germline ends. Germline values: CDR1 SNHLY, CDR2 FYNNEI. The CDR3 spans 11 residues. The CDR3 coding sequence is TGTGCCAGCAGTGGGGACTACGAGCAGTACTTC. Translation: CASSGDYEQYF. Supplemented by reference TRBV2 and TRBJ2-7, the full variable domain reads EPEVTQTPSHQVTQMGQEVILRCVPISNHLYFYWYRQILGQKVEFLVSFYNNEISEKSEIFDDQFSVERPDGSNFTLKIRSTKLEDSAMYFCASSGDYEQYFGPGTRLTVT.

This clone has more than one count but fewer than ten. The DNA for the CDR3 is TGTGCCGGAACTCGAGGGGACTCCTACAATGAGCAGTTCTTC. Its translation: CAGTRGDSYNEQFF. V and J are TRBV7-9 and TRBJ2-1, with D perhaps being TRBD1 or TRBD2 (5 bases each). Trimming left V 11 bases short and J 0 bases short, with 14 bases between. The CDR3 is made up of 14 amino acids. The germline V gene encodes CDR1 SEHNR and CDR2 FQNEAQ (reference sequence).

The chain recombines TRBV11-2 with TRBJ2-7, with D perhaps TRBD1 or TRBD2 (5 bases each). V was cut by 2 bases and J by 0 bases, with 20 bases left in between. This CDR3 has 18 residues. The germline gives CDR1 SGHAT, CDR2 FQNNGV. CDR3 DNA sequence: TGTGCCAGCAGCTTAAAATTGGTCGTGGGACGGAGCTCCTACGAGCAGTACTTC. Amino acids: CASSLKLVVGRSSYEQYF.

This clone was detected once. The gene calls are TRBV5-1 and TRBJ2-5; 9 bases are a match to TRBD1. V gave up 5 bases and J gave up 2 bases; unmatched junction bases: 7. This CDR3 is built from 15 residues. Germline CDR1 reads SGHRS; CDR2 reads YFSETQ. CDR3 coding DNA: TGCGCCAGCAGATACATTGGGACAGGGCAAGAGACCCAGTACTTC. Translation: CASRYIGTGQETQYF.

This clone was picked up a small number of times. This chain connects TRBV27 to TRBJ2-7; TRBD1 aligns across 12 bases. Germline V gene lookup returns CDR1 MNHEY and CDR2 SMNVEV (reference sequence). This CDR3 comprises 13 residues. The V and J ends lost 5 bases and 9 bases, in that order; junction bases with no gene match: 5. The CDR3: CASSPGQGARQYF. DNA of the CDR3: TGTGCCAGCAGTCCGGGACAGGGGGCAAGGCAGTACTTC.

V gene TRBV13 combines with J gene TRBJ1-3; D not certain. CDR3 length equals 16 residues. Trimming left V 8 bases short and J 4 bases short, with 21 bases between. Germline V CDR1 and CDR2: PRHDT, FYEKMQ (reference sequence). The CDR3 nucleotides are TGTGCCAGCGTCATGGTCCTAGTCCGGATCGGAAACACCATATATTTT. This encodes CASVMVLVRIGNTIYF.

V usage is TRBV30 and J usage is TRBJ1-6; maybe TRBD1 (5 bases). Trimming took off 8 bases at V and 4 bases at J, with 27 bases between the two ends. This CDR3 is 18 amino acids long. CDR1 is GTSNPN, CDR2 SVGIG, per germline (reference sequence). As DNA, the CDR3 is TGTGCCCGTTGTACTTATTCAGGGACCCGGTCATATAATTCACCCCTCCACTTT. Translating gives CARCTYSGTRSYNSPLHF.

The rearrangement joins TRBV5-5 to TRBJ1-4; D call uncertain. The CDR3 contains 13 residues. Between the trimmed V and J ends, which lost 0 bases and 2 bases, there was a span of 2 bases. Germline V gene sequence: CDR1 SGHKS, CDR2 YYEKEE (reference sequence). CDR3 bases: TGTGCCAGCAGCTTGGCCACTAATGAAAAACTGTTTTTT. Translating it yields CASSLATNEKLFF.

This sequence joins TRBV10-2 and TRBJ1-1; no clear D gene. V was pared by 2 bases and J by 10 bases, with 14 bases between. Germline V gene lookup returns CDR1 WSHSY and CDR2 SAAADI. This CDR3 region has 13 residues. The CDR3 region has the DNA TGCGCCAGCAGTGAGGGCCGTGGCAGTAGAGCTTTCTTT. This translates into CASSEGRGSRAFF.

This chain uses TRBV27 with TRBJ2-7; 7 bases fit TRBD2. The ends lost 3 bases at V and 7 bases at J; junction bases unmatched: 3. CDR3 size: 12 residues. Germline CDR1 MNHEY, CDR2 SMNVEV (reference sequence). CDR3 sequence reads: CASSFGEGEQYF. CDR3 DNA sequence: TGTGCCAGCAGTTTCGGGGAGGGGGAGCAGTACTTC.

CDR3 amino acids: CASIQDRPYEQYF. DNA of the CDR3: TGTGCCAGCATTCAGGACAGACCCTACGAGCAGTACTTC. The chain links TRBV2 to TRBJ2-7, with D perhaps matching TRBD1 (6 bases). Trimming shortened V by 7 bases and J by 2 bases, and 12 bases separated the two germline ends. This CDR3 spans 13 amino acids. The germline V gene has CDR1 SNHLY and CDR2 FYNNEI. Full variable domain (rest looked up from reference TRBV2 and TRBJ2-7): EPEVTQTPSHQVTQMGQEVILRCVPISNHLYFYWYRQILGQKVEFLVSFYNNEISEKSEIFDDQFSVERPDGSNFTLKIRSTKLEDSAMYFCASIQDRPYEQYFGPGTRLTVT.